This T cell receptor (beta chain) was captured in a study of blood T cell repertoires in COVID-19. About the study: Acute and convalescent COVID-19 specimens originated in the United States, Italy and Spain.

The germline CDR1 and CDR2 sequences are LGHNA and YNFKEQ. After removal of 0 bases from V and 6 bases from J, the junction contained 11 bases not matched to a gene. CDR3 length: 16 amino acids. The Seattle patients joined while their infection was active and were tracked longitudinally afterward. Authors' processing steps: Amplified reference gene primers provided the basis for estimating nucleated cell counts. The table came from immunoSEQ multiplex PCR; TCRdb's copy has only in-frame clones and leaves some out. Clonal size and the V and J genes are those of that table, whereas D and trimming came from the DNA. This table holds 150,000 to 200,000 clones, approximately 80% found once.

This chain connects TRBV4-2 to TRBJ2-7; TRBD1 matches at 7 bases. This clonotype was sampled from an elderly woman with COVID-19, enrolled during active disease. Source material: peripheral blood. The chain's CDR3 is CASSQDPPATGTEQYF. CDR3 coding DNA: TGTGCCAGCAGCCAAGACCCCCCCGCGACAGGGACCGAGCAGTACTTC.